One sample yielded the 27 T cell receptor beta chains listed below, sequenced in a study of cytomegalovirus exposure and HLA in healthy donors. Amplification used 60 Vbeta primers and 13 Jbeta primers. Assay: immunoSEQ multiplex PCR; the TCRdb copy retains only in-frame clones and omits some. The table has roughly 100,000 clones, around 75% seen once; the top ten hold around 2.1%. The source material was PBMCs. The receptors come from a man aged 25-45 years in good health and CMV-seronegative.

This clone was found a few times. The chain is built from TRBV7-2 and TRBJ1-5, with a tentative D call TRBD1 (5 bases). Trimming took off 5 bases at V and 1 base at J, with 12 bases between the two ends. The CDR3 sequence is 15 residues long. Germline V gene sequence: CDR1 SGHTA, CDR2 FQGNSA. The CDR3 region is CASSQMGGSNQPQHF. As DNA, the CDR3 is TGTGCCAGCAGCCAGATGGGGGGAAGCAATCAGCCCCAGCATTTT.

The V and J genes are TRBV9 and TRBJ2-2, with TRBD2 matching over 13 bases. With V trimmed by 0 bases and J by 1 base, 3 bases remained unmatched. From germline, CDR1 is SGDLS and CDR2 YYNGEE. The CDR3 covers 18 residues. CDR3 nucleotides: TGTGCCAGCAGCGTAGACTGGACTAGCGGGAGGAACACCGGGGAGCTGTTTTTT. Translation gives CASSVDWTSGRNTGELFF.

V and J are TRBV19 and TRBJ1-5, with 11 positions matching TRBD1. CDR1 LNHDA and CDR2 SQIVND come from the germline V gene (reference sequence). The CDR3 has 17 residues. V gave up 4 bases and J gave up 1 base; unmatched junction bases: 6. Here the CDR3 reads CASSTGQGAWSNQPQHF. The CDR3 DNA is TGTGCCAGTAGTACAGGACAGGGGGCGTGGAGCAATCAGCCCCAGCATTTT.

V is TRBV28 and J is TRBJ2-7; tentatively, D is TRBD1 (5 bases). There are 16 residues in the CDR3. Trimming cost V 5 bases and J 2 bases, with 19 bases left between them. Germline V lookup: CDR1 MDHEN, CDR2 SYDVKM. The CDR3 DNA follows: TGTGCCAGCAGTGAACCCAGGGCGTACGCTACCTACGAGCAGTACTTC. Its protein is CASSEPRAYATYEQYF.

The count of this clone is one. V gene TRBV6-1 combines with J gene TRBJ1-1; 7 bases align to TRBD1. J gave up 5 bases and V 10 bases, and 7 bases lay outside the gene matches. The V gene's germline CDR1 is MNHNS and CDR2 SASEGT. The CDR3 has 12 residues. CDR3 loop: CATQTGETEAFF. The CDR3 DNA reads TGTGCCACCCAAACAGGGGAAACTGAAGCTTTCTTT.

The chain employs TRBV7-2 and TRBJ1-6; D unclear. Germline lookup yields CDR1 SGHTA and CDR2 FQGNSA. Deletions cut 4 bases from V and 0 bases from J, with 10 bases between. This CDR3 is 16 amino acids long. The CDR3: CASSWTGSSYNSPLHF. In nucleotides, the CDR3 is TGTGCCAGCAGCTGGACGGGGAGCTCCTATAATTCACCCCTCCACTTT.

About this clone: Distinct nucleotide sequences in the sample also encode this CDR3. The gene calls are TRBV6-5 and TRBJ2-7, with unresolved D. CDR1 is MNHEY, CDR2 SVGAGI, per germline. The CDR3 loop spans 14 amino acids. Trimming removed 3 bases from V and 0 bases from J, with 9 bases in between. CDR3 DNA: TGTGCCAGCAGTTATGAACAGAGCTCCTACGAGCAGTACTTC. Its protein is CASSYEQSSYEQYF.

The V gene is TRBV29-1, the J gene TRBJ1-1; the D gene is possibly TRBD1 (6 bases). The CDR3 loop spans 13 amino acids. Deletions cut 4 bases from V and 1 base from J, with 10 bases between. Germline V gene lookup returns CDR1 SQVTM and CDR2 ANQGSEA. This CDR3 reads CSVAPQGNTEAFF. The DNA for the CDR3 is TGCAGCGTTGCCCCACAGGGGAACACTGAAGCTTTCTTT.

The CDR3 region is CAISESSEATDTQYF. CDR3 nucleotides: TGTGCCATCAGTGAGTCAAGCGAAGCCACAGATACGCAGTATTTT. The chain recombines TRBV10-3 with TRBJ2-3; D remains unclear. Deletions cut 0 bases from V and 2 bases from J, with 9 bases between. Germline V lookup: CDR1 ENHRY, CDR2 SYGVKD. The CDR3 sequence is 15 residues long.

This rearrangement joins TRBV12-2 to TRBJ2-1; TRBD2, the table's D call, lacks a check against the DNA. TRBV12-2 is an annotated pseudogene. The CDR3 consists of 17 residues. CDR3 in DNA: TGTGCAAGTCGCTTAGGGGTCGGAAGCGGGAGGGGGAATGAGCAGTTCTTC. Translating it yields CASRLGVGSGRGNEQFF.

In regard to this clone: Other DNA sequences in the sample encode the same CDR3. The chain links TRBV5-4 to TRBJ2-1; 7 bases are shared with TRBD2. Germline V gene lookup returns CDR1 SGHNT and CDR2 YYREEE (reference sequence). The J segment lost 4 bases and the V segment lost 1 base, leaving 5 bases of the junction unmatched. The CDR3 spans 15 residues. CDR3 in DNA: TGTGCCAGCAGCTTGAGATCGGGGGGTTACAATGAGCAGTTCTTC. Encoded protein: CASSLRSGGYNEQFF. Full variable domain (remainder filled in from reference TRBV5-4 and TRBJ2-1): ETGVTQSPTHLIKTRGQQVTLRCSSQSGHNTVSWYQQALGQGPQFIFQYYREEENGRGNFPPRFSGLQFPNYSSELNVNALELDDSALYLCASSLRSGGYNEQFFGPGTRLTVL.

The rearrangement joins TRBV4-3 to TRBJ2-3; 8 bases align to TRBD2. Germline trimming cut 0 bases from V and 5 bases from J; bases unmatched to any gene: 4. Germline V CDR1 and CDR2: LGHNA, YSLEER. The CDR3 length is 15 residues. As DNA, the CDR3 is TGCGCCAGCAGCCAAGAAGAGCGGGGGTTAGATACGCAGTATTTT. This translates into CASSQEERGLDTQYF.

The CDR3: CASSLGQGLTDTQYF. The CDR3 DNA reads TGTGCCAGCAGCTTGGGGCAGGGCCTCACAGATACGCAGTATTTT. The V call is TRBV5-8, the J call TRBJ2-3; TRBD1 is a possible D gene (5 bases). The CDR3 is 15 residues long. In germline, CDR1 is SGHTS, CDR2 YDEGEE. The ends were cut back, 0 bases at V and 2 bases at J, with 10 bases in the middle.

The chain recombines TRBV7-2 with TRBJ2-1; 7 bases line up with TRBD2. This CDR3 comprises 18 residues. The V gene's germline CDR1 is SGHTA and CDR2 FQGNSA. Germline trimming cut 5 bases from V and 3 bases from J; bases unmatched to any gene: 16. The CDR3 nucleotides are TGTGCCAGCAGCCAAAACCCCTCTTATAGCGGGTTCTACAATGAGCAGTTCTTC. The encoded protein is CASSQNPSYSGFYNEQFF. The full variable domain, in which reference TRBV7-2 and TRBJ2-1 provide the parts outside the CDR3, is GAGVSQSPSNKVTEKGKDVELRCDPISGHTALYWYRQSLGQGLEFLIYFQGNSAPDKSGLPSDRFSAERTGGSVSTLTIQRTQQEDSAVYLCASSQNPSYSGFYNEQFFGPGTRLTVL.

The chain couples TRBV18 to TRBJ1-1; D remains ambiguous. This CDR3 has 16 amino acids. Trimming removed 3 bases at V and 1 base at J, with 15 bases between. The germline CDR1 and CDR2 sequences are KGHSH and LQKENI. DNA for the CDR3: TGTGCCAGCTCACCCGCAGCAGGTGGTACGAACACTGAAGCTTTCTTT. Translation: CASSPAAGGTNTEAFF.

This clone was counted between two and nine times. This sequence joins TRBV5-4 and TRBJ2-1; 9 bases match TRBD1. V lost 5 bases, J lost 5 bases, and 8 bases stayed unmatched. CDR1 is SGHNT, CDR2 YYREEE, per germline (reference sequence). The CDR3 is made up of 15 amino acids. CDR3 DNA: TGTGCCAGCAGACATCGGGACAGGGTGGACAATGAGCAGTTCTTC. It translates to CASRHRDRVDNEQFF.

The CDR3 DNA sequence: TGTGCCAGCAGGGGGCTAAGACAGGCGACGGGGCCCCAGCATTTT. As protein: CASRGLRQATGPQHF. This chain uses TRBV6-5 with TRBJ1-5; D may be TRBD1 (6 bases). CDR1 and CDR2 from the germline V gene are MNHEY and SVGAGI. Trimming removed 6 bases from V and 9 bases from J, with 21 bases in between. This CDR3 has 15 amino acids.

The genes are TRBV14 and TRBJ2-7, with D tentatively TRBD2 (7 bases). V was trimmed by 4 bases and J by 3 bases, leaving 16 bases between them. This CDR3 contains 15 residues. CDR1 and CDR2 (germline): SGHDN, FVKESK. CDR3 in DNA: TGTGCCAGCAGCCTCGGGGGGCAAAGGCGCTACGAGCAGTACTTC. Its translation: CASSLGGQRRYEQYF.

This clone came up once. The chain recombines TRBV19 with TRBJ2-3; 12 bases align to TRBD2. The trim removed 4 bases at V and 1 base at J, leaving 6 bases unmatched. The CDR3 is 17 amino acids. Looked up from germline, CDR1 is LNHDA and CDR2 is SQIVND (reference sequence). The CDR3: CASSTLTSGRGTDTQYF. Written as DNA, the CDR3 is TGTGCCAGTAGTACCCTGACTAGCGGGAGAGGCACAGATACGCAGTATTTT.

The chain has TRBV11-2 and TRBJ2-7; no clear D. Trimming pared 3 bases from V and 2 bases from J, leaving 14 bases between. The germline CDR1 and CDR2 sequences are SGHAT and FQNNGV. There are 15 residues in the CDR3. The CDR3 sequence is CASSLISTATYEQYF. In DNA, the CDR3 is TGTGCCAGCAGCTTGATAAGCACCGCCACCTACGAGCAGTACTTC.

The J gene is TRBJ2-1, the V gene TRBV7-9; 7 bases match TRBD2. CDR1 is SEHNR and CDR2 is FQNEAQ in the germline V gene (reference sequence). This CDR3 region has 17 residues. V lost 4 bases, J lost 0 bases, and 9 bases stayed unmatched. For the CDR3, the DNA is TGTGCCAGCAGCTCTTCCGCGGGGGTCCCCTCCTACAATGAGCAGTTCTTC. It is translated as CASSSSAGVPSYNEQFF.

This clone has a handful of counts. The genes are TRBV5-6 and TRBJ1-1, with D possibly matching TRBD1 (5 bases). Germline V gives CDR1 SGHDT, CDR2 YYEEEE. Trimming took off 3 bases at V and 3 bases at J, with 6 bases between the two ends. This CDR3 has 12 residues. The CDR3 nucleotides are TGTGCCAGCAGCTACAGGTACACTGAAGCTTTCTTT. As protein: CASSYRYTEAFF.

The V and J genes are TRBV12-5 and TRBJ2-7; 10 positions match TRBD1. This CDR3 has 14 amino acids. V lost 5 bases, J lost 3 bases, and 4 bases stayed unmatched. Germline CDR1 and CDR2: LGHNT and FRNRAP. The CDR3 sequence: CASGPDRGLYEQYF. The CDR3 DNA reads as TGTGCTAGTGGTCCCGACAGGGGGCTCTACGAGCAGTACTTC.

Concerning this clone: The identical CDR3 is also encoded by other nucleotide sequences in the sample. The chain carries TRBV30 and TRBJ1-5; D ambiguous. This CDR3 comprises 13 residues. Between the trimmed V and J ends, which lost 0 bases and 5 bases, there was a span of 8 bases. From germline, CDR1 is GTSNPN and CDR2 SVGIG (reference sequence). CDR3 residues: CAWSVGGDQPQHF. The CDR3 DNA follows: TGTGCCTGGAGTGTAGGCGGAGATCAGCCCCAGCATTTT.

This clone was counted between two and nine times. The V and J genes are TRBV30 and TRBJ1-2; no firm D call. This CDR3 comprises 14 residues. CDR1 is GTSNPN, CDR2 SVGIG, per germline (reference sequence). V was pared by 6 bases and J by 0 bases, with 14 bases between. CDR3 DNA sequence: TGTGCCTGCCCTTACAGAAGAACTAACTATGGCTACACCTTC. This gives the protein CACPYRRTNYGYTF.

This clone was seen a handful of times. The chain combines TRBV19 with TRBJ2-3, with D possibly being TRBD2 (6 bases). Germline-derived CDR1 and CDR2 are LNHDA and SQIVND (reference sequence). Trimming left V 6 bases short and J 10 bases short, with 20 bases between. The CDR3 spans 14 residues. The CDR3 loop is CASRPGAGFSAQYF. The CDR3, as DNA: TGTGCCAGTAGGCCCGGGGCGGGATTCTCTGCGCAGTATTTT.

The V and J genes are TRBV7-8 and TRBJ1-2, with D perhaps TRBD1 (5 bases). Trimming cost V 2 bases and J 4 bases, with 8 bases left between them. This CDR3 has 13 residues. Germline CDR1 is SGHVS and CDR2 is FQNEAQ. CDR3 region: CASSLPGPYGYTF. CDR3 sequence (DNA): TGTGCCAGCAGCTTACCAGGGCCCTATGGCTACACCTTC.